The clone carrying this T cell receptor beta chain was picked up many times. The data belong to a study of T-cell memory formation after mild COVID-19. TCRdb processed the 5' RACE reads anew with MiXCR; each CDR3 protein has one entry. This table has some 350,000 distinct CDR3 sequences, 10% to 15% appearing once. Germline assignment: CDR1 ENHRY and CDR2 SYGVKD. The V gene end was trimmed by 3 bases and the J gene end by 8 bases; junction bases not matched to a gene: 11. This CDR3 spans 16 amino acids. Sequenced sample: PBMCs or a T cell subset sorted from them (not recorded which). The V call is TRBV10-3, the J call TRBJ2-1; 9 bases agree with TRBD1. The TCR sequence derives from a man aged 18 to 30 who had mild COVID-19 (a few samples of this study predate the infection). Cell type and time point are not known. CDR3 amino acids: CAISDFQDRGVDEQFF. The DNA for the CDR3 is TGTGCCATCAGTGATTTTCAAGACAGGGGGGTTGATGAGCAGTTCTTC.